The rows below give T cell receptor beta chains drawn from one sample of a study of blood T cells in healthy people across ages. From the 5' RACE reads, TCRdb called clonotypes with MiXCR, one entry per CDR3 protein. The table lists about 970,000 distinct CDR3 sequences, roughly half of them singletons. What was sequenced was blood. These TCRs come from a woman in her fifties or sixties in good health. The CDR3 runs from the conserved cysteine through the conserved F or W. Fields, in order: clone size, D gene, J gene, V gene, CDR3 DNA, CDR3 protein. D genes are given only for firm matches. The size entry is marked missing in some rows and otherwise reads once, few, many or a size class.

clone size: few
D gene: TRBD2
J gene: TRBJ2-4
V gene: TRBV20-1
CDR3 DNA: TGCAGTGCCCCGGGACTAGCGGGAGGGCCGGGCATTCAGTACTTC
CDR3 protein: CSAPGLAGGPGIQYF

clone size: NA
D gene: NA
J gene: TRBJ2-7
V gene: TRBV21-1
CDR3 DNA: TGTGCCAGCAAGAGGGGGCGCGAGCAGTACTTC
CDR3 protein: CASKRGREQYF

clone size: NA
D gene: TRBD1
J gene: TRBJ2-2
V gene: TRBV28
CDR3 DNA: TGTGCCAGCAGTCCCCTCAGGGGGAAGAACACCGGGGAGCTGTTTTTT
CDR3 protein: CASSPLRGKNTGELFF

clone size: NA
D gene: NA
J gene: TRBJ2-3
V gene: TRBV3-1
CDR3 DNA: TGTGCCAGCAGCCCAATAACGACAGGAGAACGTACGCAGTATTTT
CDR3 protein: CASSPITTGERTQYF

clone size: NA
D gene: NA
J gene: TRBJ1-2
V gene: TRBV28
CDR3 DNA: TGTGCCAGCAGTTTGGCCACTGGGGGGTCGGACGGCTACACCTTC
CDR3 protein: CASSLATGGSDGYTF

clone size: NA
D gene: NA
J gene: TRBJ2-3
V gene: TRBV5-1
CDR3 DNA: TGCGCCAGCACCTGGAGTTCCTCGGAGGTAGATACGCAGTATTTT
CDR3 protein: CASTWSSSEVDTQYF

clone size: NA
D gene: NA
J gene: TRBJ2-5
V gene: TRBV20-1
CDR3 DNA: TGCAGTGCAAGACAGGACGACTGGGGGACCCAGTACTTC
CDR3 protein: CSARQDDWGTQYF

clone size: NA
D gene: TRBD2
J gene: TRBJ2-1
V gene: TRBV5-1
CDR3 DNA: TGCGCCAGCAGCTTGGGGCCAGCGGGAGTTGTTAATGAGCAGTTCTTC
CDR3 protein: CASSLGPAGVVNEQFF

clone size: NA
D gene: NA
J gene: TRBJ2-1
V gene: TRBV3-1
CDR3 DNA: TGTGCCAGCACCAGAGATACATATGAGCAGTTCTTC
CDR3 protein: CASTRDTYEQFF

clone size: few
D gene: NA
J gene: TRBJ2-3
V gene: TRBV20-1
CDR3 DNA: TGCAGTGCAAGAATAAATGGGGTGGAAGATACGCAGTATTTT
CDR3 protein: CSARINGVEDTQYF

clone size: NA
D gene: TRBD2
J gene: TRBJ2-5
V gene: TRBV7-9
CDR3 DNA: TGTGCCAGCAGCTTGGGACTAGCGGGGATCGAGGGCGAGACCCAGTACTTC
CDR3 protein: CASSLGLAGIEGETQYF

clone size: NA
D gene: TRBD1
J gene: TRBJ1-2
V gene: TRBV29-1
CDR3 DNA: TGCAGCGTTGACCCGGACAGGGGGCAAGGCTACACCTTC
CDR3 protein: CSVDPDRGQGYTF

clone size: NA
D gene: NA
J gene: TRBJ1-5
V gene: TRBV20-1
CDR3 DNA: TGCAGTGCTAACAGGGCTGAGGGGAATCAGCCCCAGCATTTT
CDR3 protein: CSANRAEGNQPQHF

clone size: many
D gene: NA
J gene: TRBJ2-7
V gene: TRBV7-2
CDR3 DNA: TGTGCCAGCAGCTTCGAGGGAGGCCCCTTAATGGAGCAGTACTTC
CDR3 protein: CASSFEGGPLMEQYF

clone size: NA
D gene: TRBD1
J gene: TRBJ2-7
V gene: TRBV5-1
CDR3 DNA: TGCGCCAGCAGCTTGGCCGGGACAGGAGGCGACGAGCAGTACTTC
CDR3 protein: CASSLAGTGGDEQYF

clone size: NA
D gene: TRBD1
J gene: TRBJ1-6
V gene: TRBV18
CDR3 DNA: TGTGCCAGCTCACCTATAAGGGACAGGGATTCACCCCTCCACTTT
CDR3 protein: CASSPIRDRDSPLHF

clone size: NA
D gene: NA
J gene: TRBJ1-4
V gene: TRBV7-9
CDR3 DNA: TGTGCCAGCAGCTTAGCAGGGGCAGGGGCAACTAATGAAAAACTGTTTTTT
CDR3 protein: CASSLAGAGATNEKLFF

clone size: NA
D gene: NA
J gene: TRBJ2-5
V gene: TRBV29-1
CDR3 DNA: TGCAGCGTTGGTTCTCAAAACCGTAATGAGCAGTACTTC
CDR3 protein: CSVGSQNRNEQYF

clone size: NA
D gene: NA
J gene: TRBJ2-7
V gene: TRBV4-2
CDR3 DNA: TGTGCCAGCAGCCAAGAAGGGAGTGGGTACGAGCAGTACTTC
CDR3 protein: CASSQEGSGYEQYF

clone size: few
D gene: TRBD1
J gene: TRBJ2-5
V gene: TRBV10-3
CDR3 DNA: TGTGCCATCATGGGACAGGGGTCAGAGACCCAGTACTTC
CDR3 protein: CAIMGQGSETQYF

clone size: NA
D gene: NA
J gene: TRBJ2-7
V gene: TRBV6-5
CDR3 DNA: TGTGCCAGTTGGGACGAGACTGATTACGAGCAGTACTTC
CDR3 protein: CASWDETDYEQYF

clone size: NA
D gene: NA
J gene: TRBJ1-3
V gene: TRBV7-9
CDR3 DNA: TGTGCCAGCAGCTTAGCTATGGACATGGCTGGAAACACCATATATTTT
CDR3 protein: CASSLAMDMAGNTIYF

clone size: few
D gene: NA
J gene: TRBJ1-1
V gene: TRBV27
CDR3 DNA: TGTGCCAGCAGTTTACTTTTCGGGGGTGTTTTGCAGGGGCGCGGGTATTCCACTGAAGCTTTCTTT
CDR3 protein: CASSLLFGGVLQGRGYSTEAFF

clone size: few
D gene: NA
J gene: TRBJ2-5
V gene: TRBV29-1
CDR3 DNA: TGCAGCGTTGAAGTCTCTCGGACCCTACAAGAGACCCAGTACTTC
CDR3 protein: CSVEVSRTLQETQYF

clone size: NA
D gene: NA
J gene: TRBJ2-7
V gene: TRBV19
CDR3 DNA: TGTGCCAGTACCGGGGAATCGGAGTTCTACGAGCAGTACTTC
CDR3 protein: CASTGESEFYEQYF

clone size: NA
D gene: NA
J gene: TRBJ1-2
V gene: TRBV7-9
CDR3 DNA: TGTGCCAGCAGCCCCTTCAGGCTATCCGGCTACACCTTC
CDR3 protein: CASSPFRLSGYTF

clone size: NA
D gene: NA
J gene: TRBJ2-3
V gene: TRBV6-5
CDR3 DNA: TGTGCCAGCAGTCCGTATTCCTCCACAGATACGCAGTATTTT
CDR3 protein: CASSPYSSTDTQYF

clone size: NA
D gene: NA
J gene: TRBJ2-1
V gene: TRBV7-8
CDR3 DNA: TGTGCCAGCAGCTTTTTAACCGGGACTCCAAATGAGCAGTTCTTC
CDR3 protein: CASSFLTGTPNEQFF

clone size: NA
D gene: NA
J gene: TRBJ2-7
V gene: TRBV7-9
CDR3 DNA: TGTGCCAGCAGCTTAATTACTAGGAGTAGCTACGAGCAGTACTTC
CDR3 protein: CASSLITRSSYEQYF

clone size: NA
D gene: NA
J gene: TRBJ1-2
V gene: TRBV7-8
CDR3 DNA: TGTGCCAGCAGCCCCCACGCGAGTGGCTACACCTTC
CDR3 protein: CASSPHASGYTF

clone size: NA
D gene: NA
J gene: TRBJ2-1
V gene: TRBV4-2
CDR3 DNA: TGTGCCAGCAGCCAACTAGGGGGGGGAGCATACAATGAGCAGTTCTTC
CDR3 protein: CASSQLGGGAYNEQFF

clone size: many
D gene: NA
J gene: TRBJ1-2
V gene: TRBV14
CDR3 DNA: TGTGCCAGCAGCCCCAATGGGGGGACTGGCTACACCTTC
CDR3 protein: CASSPNGGTGYTF

clone size: NA
D gene: NA
J gene: TRBJ2-3
V gene: TRBV7-9
CDR3 DNA: TGTGCCAGAACCGCCAGGGACACAGATACGCAGTATTTT
CDR3 protein: CARTARDTDTQYF

clone size: few
D gene: TRBD1
J gene: TRBJ2-3
V gene: TRBV9
CDR3 DNA: TGTGCCAGCAGCTCGGACAGGGGGCGAGCAGATACGCAGTATTTT
CDR3 protein: CASSSDRGRADTQYF

clone size: few
D gene: TRBD2
J gene: TRBJ2-7
V gene: TRBV13
CDR3 DNA: TGTGCCAGCAGAACCACACTTAGCGGGAACCGTGACGAGCAGTACTTC
CDR3 protein: CASRTTLSGNRDEQYF

clone size: NA
D gene: NA
J gene: TRBJ2-7
V gene: TRBV7-3
CDR3 DNA: TGTGCCAGCAGCCTTCTTGCTGCGCCCAATGAGCAGTACTTC
CDR3 protein: CASSLLAAPNEQYF

clone size: NA
D gene: TRBD2
J gene: TRBJ2-3
V gene: TRBV12-3/TRBV12-4
CDR3 DNA: TGTGCCAACAGTTTAGGACTAGCAAGCAGCGCAGATACGCAGTATTTT
CDR3 protein: CANSLGLASSADTQYF

clone size: NA
D gene: NA
J gene: TRBJ2-7
V gene: TRBV3-1
CDR3 DNA: TGTGCCAGCACCCTATCCAAGTCGGGCGAGCAGTACTTC
CDR3 protein: CASTLSKSGEQYF

clone size: NA
D gene: TRBD1
J gene: TRBJ1-2
V gene: TRBV20-1
CDR3 DNA: TGCAGTGCTAGTAATAGACAGGGGGTCTATGGCTACACCTTC
CDR3 protein: CSASNRQGVYGYTF

clone size: few
D gene: NA
J gene: TRBJ2-7
V gene: TRBV7-9
CDR3 DNA: TGTGCCAGCAGGAACGAGCAGTACTTC
CDR3 protein: CASRNEQYF

clone size: NA
D gene: NA
J gene: TRBJ2-7
V gene: TRBV4-1
CDR3 DNA: TGCGCCAGCAGCCGGGTCAGGGGATCCTCCTACGAGCAGTACTTC
CDR3 protein: CASSRVRGSSYEQYF

clone size: NA
D gene: NA
J gene: TRBJ2-7
V gene: TRBV7-2
CDR3 DNA: TGTGCCAGCAGCTTAATGCTAGCGAACTACGAGCAGTACTTC
CDR3 protein: CASSLMLANYEQYF

clone size: few
D gene: NA
J gene: TRBJ2-5
V gene: TRBV11-2
CDR3 DNA: TGTGCCAGCAGCGTGACGGGGGGCTTCGTGGAGACCCAGTACTTC
CDR3 protein: CASSVTGGFVETQYF

clone size: few
D gene: TRBD2
J gene: TRBJ2-5
V gene: TRBV7-2
CDR3 DNA: TGTGCCAGCAGCTTATGGACTAGCGGGAAACAAGAGACCCAGTACTTC
CDR3 protein: CASSLWTSGKQETQYF

clone size: NA
D gene: NA
J gene: TRBJ1-4
V gene: TRBV2
CDR3 DNA: TGTGCCAGCAATCAACGACGGGCCGGAGATGAAAAACTGTTTTTT
CDR3 protein: CASNQRRAGDEKLFF

clone size: NA
D gene: NA
J gene: TRBJ2-7
V gene: TRBV10-3
CDR3 DNA: TGTGCCATCAGTGCAACGATTACGTACGAGCAGTACTTC
CDR3 protein: CAISATITYEQYF

clone size: NA
D gene: TRBD1
J gene: TRBJ1-2
V gene: TRBV18
CDR3 DNA: TGTGCCAGCTCACCACCGGCCCAGGGACAGGGCTACACCTTC
CDR3 protein: CASSPPAQGQGYTF

clone size: NA
D gene: NA
J gene: TRBJ2-1
V gene: TRBV12-3/TRBV12-4
CDR3 DNA: TGTGCCAGCAGTTTGTCAGGGGCGCGTACGGAGCAGTTCTTC
CDR3 protein: CASSLSGARTEQFF

clone size: NA
D gene: TRBD1
J gene: TRBJ1-2
V gene: TRBV28
CDR3 DNA: TGTGCCAGCAGTTTCCTTTTACAGGGGAGGGCTAACTATGGCTACACCTTC
CDR3 protein: CASSFLLQGRANYGYTF

clone size: NA
D gene: NA
J gene: TRBJ2-1
V gene: TRBV20-1
CDR3 DNA: TGCAGTGCTGGCGCCGTGACCGGTAACTCCTACAATGAGCAGTTCTTC
CDR3 protein: CSAGAVTGNSYNEQFF

clone size: NA
D gene: NA
J gene: TRBJ2-1
V gene: TRBV28
CDR3 DNA: TGTGCCAGCAGTTTTCAATTGGGGGCAGTGGCAAATGAGCAGTTCTTC
CDR3 protein: CASSFQLGAVANEQFF

clone size: NA
D gene: NA
J gene: TRBJ2-6
V gene: TRBV27
CDR3 DNA: TGTGCCAGCAGTTTATATTCTCGTTATGGGGCCAACGTCCTGACTTTC
CDR3 protein: CASSLYSRYGANVLTF

clone size: few
D gene: NA
J gene: TRBJ2-6
V gene: TRBV9
CDR3 DNA: TGTGCCAGCAGCGTTCATACCTCTGGGGCCAACGTCCTGACTTTC
CDR3 protein: CASSVHTSGANVLTF

clone size: NA
D gene: TRBD2
J gene: TRBJ2-3
V gene: TRBV12-3/TRBV12-4
CDR3 DNA: TGTGCCAGCAGCCCCGAACTAGCGGGAGCGGCTGGGAGCACAGATACGCAGTATTTT
CDR3 protein: CASSPELAGAAGSTDTQYF

clone size: NA
D gene: NA
J gene: TRBJ2-1
V gene: TRBV4-2
CDR3 DNA: TGTGCCAGCAGCCAAGCTAGCGCCCGCTCCTACAATGAGCAGTTCTTC
CDR3 protein: CASSQASARSYNEQFF

clone size: few
D gene: TRBD2
J gene: TRBJ2-5
V gene: TRBV7-2
CDR3 DNA: TGTGCCAGCAGCGCCGGGAGGGGAGAGACCCAGTACTTC
CDR3 protein: CASSAGRGETQYF

clone size: few
D gene: TRBD1
J gene: TRBJ1-4
V gene: TRBV6-6
CDR3 DNA: TGTGCCAGCAGACTCACACAGGGGAATGAAAAACTGTTTTTT
CDR3 protein: CASRLTQGNEKLFF

clone size: NA
D gene: NA
J gene: TRBJ2-1
V gene: TRBV2
CDR3 DNA: TGTGCCAGCAGTGTGGGGGTGGGGTTTGAGCAGTTCTTC
CDR3 protein: CASSVGVGFEQFF